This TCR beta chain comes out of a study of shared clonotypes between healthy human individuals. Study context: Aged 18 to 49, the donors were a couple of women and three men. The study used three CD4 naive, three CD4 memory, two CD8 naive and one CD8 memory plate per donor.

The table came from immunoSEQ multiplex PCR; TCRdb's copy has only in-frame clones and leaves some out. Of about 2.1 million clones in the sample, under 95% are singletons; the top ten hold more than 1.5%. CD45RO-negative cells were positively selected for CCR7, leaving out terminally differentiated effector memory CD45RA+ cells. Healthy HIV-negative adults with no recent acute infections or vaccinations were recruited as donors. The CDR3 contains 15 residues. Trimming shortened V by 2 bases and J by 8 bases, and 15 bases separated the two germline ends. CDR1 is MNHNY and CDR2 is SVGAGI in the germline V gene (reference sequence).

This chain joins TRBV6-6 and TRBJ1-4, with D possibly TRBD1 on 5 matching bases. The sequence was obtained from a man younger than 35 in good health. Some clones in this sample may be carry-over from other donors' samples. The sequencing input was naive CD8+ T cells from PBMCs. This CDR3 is CASSYHDRYTEKLFF. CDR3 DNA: TGTGCCAGCAGTTACCACGACAGATATACCGAAAAACTGTTTTTT.